Presented here are 32 T cell receptor beta chains from one specimen sequenced in a study of control samples from healthy donors and cancer patients. The table came from immunoSEQ multiplex PCR; TCRdb's copy has only in-frame clones and leaves some out. The table shows 95,000 to 150,000 clones, with more than 75% occurring only once. The specimen was blood. The receptors originated from a man aged 18 to 29 in good health.

The chain carries TRBV5-1 and TRBJ2-5; 7 bases are shared with TRBD1. The germline gives CDR1 SGHRS, CDR2 YFSETQ. CDR3 length: 16 residues. Trimming took 6 bases from V and 1 from J; bases not matched to a gene: 12. The CDR3 bases are TGCGCCAGCAACCTCAGTTCCCGGGACAGCCAAGAGACCCAGTACTTC. This gives the protein CASNLSSRDSQETQYF.

This clone was detected only once. The V gene is TRBV10-3, the J gene TRBJ2-3; D uncertain. From germline, CDR1 is ENHRY and CDR2 SYGVKD. Trimming took 5 bases from V and 1 from J, leaving 10 bases between them. The CDR3 runs 14 residues. The CDR3 bases are TGTGCCATCAGTCCAAGCGTTGGCACAGATACGCAGTATTTT. This translates into CAISPSVGTDTQYF.

This chain links TRBV7-9 with TRBJ1-2; D is undetermined. The germline V gene has CDR1 SEHNR and CDR2 FQNEAQ (reference sequence). The length of the CDR3 is 14 residues. The V end lost 2 bases, the J end lost 2 bases, and 9 bases lay between the germline ends. CDR3 loop: CASSLPLLNYGYTF. DNA of the CDR3: TGTGCCAGCAGCTTACCCCTTCTAAACTATGGCTACACCTTC.

The chain uses TRBV10-3 and TRBJ2-2; a possible D gene is TRBD1 (6 bases). CDR1 ENHRY and CDR2 SYGVKD come from the germline V gene. The CDR3 runs 14 residues. V was shortened by 11 bases and J by 0 bases, with 13 bases between the two germline ends. DNA for the CDR3: TGTGCCTCCCTGGGACACTCGAACACCGGGGAGCTGTTTTTT. It translates to CASLGHSNTGELFF.

This sequence joins TRBV7-8 and TRBJ1-1; D is unresolved. The CDR3 totals 13 residues. Trimming shortened V by 3 bases and J by 7 bases, and 12 bases separated the two germline ends. Germline values: CDR1 SGHVS, CDR2 FQNEAQ. Here the CDR3 reads CASSLGRVIEAFF. DNA for the CDR3: TGTGCCAGCAGCTTGGGAAGGGTAATTGAAGCTTTCTTT.

This chain connects TRBV19 to TRBJ1-2; 9 nucleotides align to TRBD1. The ends lost 1 base at V and 7 bases at J; junction bases unmatched: 10. The CDR3 runs 16 residues. Per germline, CDR1 LNHDA and CDR2 SQIVND (reference sequence). Here the CDR3 reads CASSIGPTGGFTGYTF. The DNA of the CDR3 is TGTGCCAGTAGTATAGGGCCCACAGGGGGCTTCACTGGCTACACCTTC.

The chain combines TRBV5-1 with TRBJ2-1; TRBD1 aligns across 7 bases. The junction had 7 bases not matched to a gene; V was cut back by 0 bases and J by 4 bases. Germline V gene data show CDR1 as SGHRS and CDR2 as YFSETQ. The CDR3 is 16 amino acids. DNA of the CDR3: TGCGCCAGCAGCTTGGACAGGACAGGACCTTACAATGAGCAGTTCTTC. Protein: CASSLDRTGPYNEQFF.

This chain uses TRBV5-5 with TRBJ2-3; no clear D. V shed 0 bases and J shed 5 bases, with 13 bases lying between them. The CDR3 has 15 residues. Looked up from germline, CDR1 is SGHKS and CDR2 is YYEKEE (reference sequence). CDR3 DNA: TGTGCCAGCAGCTTGGCTTCTTCTCTGAGAGATACGCAGTATTTT. This sequence encodes CASSLASSLRDTQYF.

The CDR3, as DNA: TGTGCCAGCAGTTATACCTCTGGAAACACCATATATTTT. Protein: CASSYTSGNTIYF. The chain links TRBV6-6 to TRBJ1-3, with D unclear. The germline V and J ends were trimmed by 3 bases and 0 bases, with 3 bases remaining between them. Per the germline V gene, CDR1 is MNHNY and CDR2 is SVGAGI (reference sequence). This CDR3 is 13 amino acids long.

A single count supports this clone. V and J are TRBV2 and TRBJ2-7; maybe TRBD2 (6 bases). CDR3 length: 15 residues. The V end was cut by 11 bases, the J end by 1 base, with 21 bases between. Germline V gene data show CDR1 as SNHLY and CDR2 as FYNNEI. The chain's CDR3 is CAFDGSGTGSYEQYF. The CDR3 DNA is TGTGCCTTCGACGGGAGCGGCACGGGGTCCTACGAGCAGTACTTC.

J is TRBJ1-6 and V is TRBV6-5; D is possibly TRBD1 (5 bases). This CDR3 spans 14 amino acids. Germline V lookup: CDR1 MNHEY, CDR2 SVGAGI. V was shortened by 0 bases and J by 10 bases, with 10 bases between the two germline ends. The CDR3, as DNA: TGTGCCAGCAGTTACTCTGGGGCAGGGTCACCCCTCCACTTT. Protein: CASSYSGAGSPLHF.

This clone was counted a few times. This chain connects TRBV30 to TRBJ2-1, with TRBD2 identical over 8 bases. CDR3 length: 16 amino acids. The ends lost 0 bases at V and 0 bases at J; junction bases unmatched: 4. Per germline, CDR1 GTSNPN and CDR2 SVGIG (reference sequence). DNA for the CDR3: TGTGCCTGGAGTGTATCCGGGAGGGCCTCCTACAATGAGCAGTTCTTC. This encodes CAWSVSGRASYNEQFF.

The V gene is TRBV6-5, the J gene TRBJ2-7, with D possibly TRBD1 on 6 matching bases. CDR1 is MNHEY and CDR2 is SVGAGI in the germline V gene. V was pared by 0 bases and J by 6 bases, with 12 bases between. The CDR3 is 14 amino acids. The CDR3 sequence: CASSYSDRSGEQYF. CDR3 nucleotide sequence: TGTGCCAGCAGTTACTCGGACAGATCTGGCGAGCAGTACTTC.

V gene TRBV19 combines with J gene TRBJ1-1; no clear D. The ends were cut back, 10 bases at V and 1 base at J, with 13 bases in the middle. Germline V CDR1 and CDR2: LNHDA, SQIVND (reference sequence). The CDR3 has 13 residues. The DNA for the CDR3 is TGTGCCACCCAAAATCCAACGAACACTGAAGCTTTCTTT. The encoded protein is CATQNPTNTEAFF.

V is TRBV15 and J is TRBJ1-3; D gene unclear. The CDR3 runs 16 residues. The V end was cut by 0 bases, the J end by 1 base, with 10 bases between. The germline V gene encodes CDR1 LNHNV and CDR2 YYDKDF (reference sequence). CDR3 in amino acids: CATSRDFPASGNTIYF. CDR3 nucleotides: TGTGCCACCAGCAGAGATTTTCCAGCTTCTGGAAACACCATATATTTT. Looking up the rest from reference TRBV15 and TRBJ1-3 gives the full variable domain: DAMVIQNPRYQVTQFGKPVTLSCSQTLNHNVMYWYQQKSSQAPKLLFHYYDKDFNNEADTPDNFQSRRPNTSFCFLDIRSPGLGDTAMYLCATSRDFPASGNTIYFGEGSWLTVV.

V usage is TRBV5-6 and J usage is TRBJ2-3, with D hard to call. The length of the CDR3 is 19 residues. Trimming left V 0 bases short and J 2 bases short, with 22 bases between. CDR1 is SGHDT, CDR2 YYEEEE, per germline. CDR3 sequence: CASSLVAYSYPSSTDTQYF. The DNA for the CDR3 is TGTGCCAGCAGCTTGGTAGCCTACTCATACCCTTCCTCCACAGATACGCAGTATTTT.

The chain links TRBV9 to TRBJ1-1, with D unresolved. This CDR3 is built from 14 residues. The ends were cut back, 3 bases at V and 1 base at J, with 10 bases in the middle. Germline V gene sequence: CDR1 SGDLS, CDR2 YYNGEE. DNA for the CDR3: TGTGCCAGCAGCGCCTGGGGAGCGAACACTGAAGCTTTCTTT. It codes for CASSAWGANTEAFF.

V is TRBV7-9 and J is TRBJ2-1; no definite D call. CDR3 length: 15 amino acids. Per germline, CDR1 SEHNR and CDR2 FQNEAQ (reference sequence). V lost 1 base and J lost 5, with 12 bases in between. The CDR3 reads CASSLVALSNNEQFF. The DNA of the CDR3 is TGTGCCAGCAGCTTAGTGGCCCTCTCTAACAATGAGCAGTTCTTC.

The gene calls are TRBV3-1 (or the pseudogene TRBV3-2) and TRBJ1-2; D is possibly TRBD1 (5 bases). This CDR3 contains 15 residues. CDR1 is LGHDT and CDR2 is YNNKEL in the germline V gene (reference sequence). Trimming shortened V by 0 bases and J by 4 bases, and 12 bases separated the two germline ends. CDR3 in DNA: TGTGCCAGCAGCCAAGATGGGGGGTTTATCTATGGCTACACCTTC. It yields the protein CASSQDGGFIYGYTF.

The chain employs TRBV11-2 and TRBJ2-7; D not resolved. The CDR3 is 15 amino acids. In germline, CDR1 is SGHAT, CDR2 FQNNGV. The CDR3 region is CASSLALGYSYEQGV. As DNA, the CDR3 is TGTGCCAGCAGCTTAGCTCTAGGGTATTCCTACGAGCAAGGGGTC.

V is TRBV9 and J is TRBJ2-7; D is perhaps TRBD1 or TRBD2 (5 bases each). The ends were cut back, 4 bases at V and 3 bases at J, with 14 bases in the middle. Germline-derived CDR1 and CDR2 are SGDLS and YYNGEE. CDR3 length: 14 residues. The CDR3 DNA reads as TGTGCCAGCAGCCCGAGGGGTGGGGGCTACGAGCAGTACTTC. Its protein product is CASSPRGGGYEQYF.

The chain links TRBV5-1 to TRBJ1-5, with D tentatively TRBD1 (6 bases). Germline V gene data show CDR1 as SGHRS and CDR2 as YFSETQ. V lost 4 bases and J 2 bases, leaving 13 bases between the germline ends. The CDR3 is made up of 15 amino acids. The CDR3 sequence is CASSLQGFGNQPQHF. CDR3 nucleotides: TGCGCCAGCAGCCTACAGGGATTCGGCAATCAGCCCCAGCATTTT.

The chain carries TRBV20-1 and TRBJ2-7, with D uncertain. Looked up from germline, CDR1 is DFQATT and CDR2 is SNEGSKA (reference sequence). The CDR3 has 11 residues. The ends were cut back, 4 bases at V and 6 bases at J, with 10 bases in the middle. The CDR3 here is CSAIFRVEQYF. The CDR3 coding sequence is TGCAGTGCTATATTTAGGGTCGAGCAGTACTTC.

The chain has TRBV14 and TRBJ2-3; 10 bases are shared with TRBD2. The germline CDR1 and CDR2 sequences are SGHDN and FVKESK. The CDR3 is made up of 15 amino acids. The junction had 5 bases not matched to a gene; V was cut back by 4 bases and J by 4 bases. The chain's CDR3 is CASSPTSGISDTQYF. Written as DNA, the CDR3 is TGTGCCAGCAGCCCTACTAGCGGGATTTCAGATACGCAGTATTTT.

The chain joins TRBV7-8 to TRBJ2-7, with 8 nucleotides matching TRBD2. This CDR3 comprises 14 residues. Trimming cost V 7 bases and J 3 bases; bases outside gene matches: 8. CDR1 is SGHVS and CDR2 is FQNEAQ in the germline V gene. The CDR3 nucleotides read TGTGCCAGCACCTTTCGGGGGGGGATCTACGAGCAGTACTTC. Residues: CASTFRGGIYEQYF. Together with reference TRBV7-8 and TRBJ2-7, the CDR3 gives the full variable domain: GAGVSQSPRYKVAKRGQDVALRCDPISGHVSLFWYQQALGQGPEFLTYFQNEAQLDKSGLPSDRFFAERPEGSVSTLKIQRTQQEDSAVYLCASTFRGGIYEQYFGPGTRLTVT.

The V gene is TRBV5-6, the J gene TRBJ2-3, with 11 bases fitting TRBD1. V was pared by 4 bases and J by 4 bases, with 8 bases of the junction left unmatched. There are 16 residues in the CDR3. CDR1 is SGHDT and CDR2 is YYEEEE in the germline V gene. CDR3 loop: CASSHTGTGGADTQYF. The DNA for the CDR3 is TGTGCCAGCAGCCACACCGGGACAGGGGGGGCAGATACGCAGTATTTT. Full variable domain (outside the CDR3, taken from reference TRBV5-6 and TRBJ2-3): DAGVTQSPTHLIKTRGQQVTLRCSPKSGHDTVSWYQQALGQGPQFIFQYYEEEERQRGNFPDRFSGHQFPNYSSELNVNALLLGDSALYLCASSHTGTGGADTQYFGPGTRLTVL.

The chain recombines TRBV18 with TRBJ1-2, with D tentatively TRBD1 (5 bases). V lost 6 bases to trimming and J lost 2 bases, with 19 bases between them. The V gene's germline CDR1 is KGHSH and CDR2 LQKENI. The CDR3 extends over 16 amino acids. CDR3 nucleotides: TGTGCCAGCTCCCCAGGGACCGGAGGGTTAAACTATGGCTACACCTTC. This translates into CASSPGTGGLNYGYTF.

This chain links TRBV7-3 with TRBJ1-2; D unresolved. This CDR3 has 13 residues. Trimming cost V 6 bases and J 4 bases, with 12 bases left between them. Germline V gene lookup returns CDR1 SGHTA and CDR2 FQGTGA. The CDR3 DNA follows: TGTGCCAGCAGATACCTTGCCGGCTATGGCTACACCTTC. Its translation is CASRYLAGYGYTF.

CDR3 in DNA: TGTGCCACCAGTGATTTTTACGGGGAGCAGTTCTTC. Translation gives CATSDFYGEQFF. The chain joins TRBV24-1 to TRBJ2-1; no definite D call. The CDR3 totals 12 residues. Trimming stripped 1 base from V and 10 bases from J, with 7 bases between. From germline, CDR1 is KGHDR and CDR2 SFDVKD.

This sequence joins TRBV7-9 and TRBJ2-1; 8 bases are a match to TRBD2. J lost 8 bases, V lost 5 bases, and 14 bases had no gene match. This CDR3 comprises 16 residues. CDR1 is SEHNR, CDR2 FQNEAQ, per germline (reference sequence). CDR3 region: CASSELAGRAGDEQFF. CDR3 DNA sequence: TGTGCCAGCAGCGAGTTAGCCGGGAGGGCCGGTGATGAGCAGTTCTTC.

This chain uses TRBV21-1 with TRBJ2-5. TRBV21-1 is described as a pseudogene. The CDR3 has 13 residues. CDR3 sequence: CASSNGTQETQYF. In DNA, the CDR3 is TGTGCCAGCAGCAACGGAACCCAAGAGACCCAGTACTTC.

The chain links TRBV7-8 to TRBJ2-7; 7 bases are shared with TRBD1. V lost 1 base to trimming and J lost 4 bases; unmatched junction nucleotides: 13. The CDR3 extends over 17 amino acids. Germline CDR1 is SGHVS and CDR2 is FQNEAQ. The chain's CDR3 is CASSLVSGLDRRYEQYF. The CDR3 DNA follows: TGTGCCAGCAGCTTAGTCAGCGGTTTGGACAGGAGATACGAGCAGTACTTC.